This TCR beta chain was sequenced during a study of blood T cell repertoires in COVID-19. On the study more broadly: Acute-phase and convalescent COVID-19 samples originated in the United States, Italy and Spain.

This clone turned up a few times. The sample holds other DNA sequences that translate to the same CDR3. CDR1 and CDR2 (germline): SQVTM, ANQGSEA. The CDR3 runs to 14 residues. V shed 7 bases, J shed 2 bases, and the junction held 4 bases outside the gene matches. Assay: immunoSEQ multiplex PCR; the TCRdb copy retains only in-frame clones and omits some. This table has fewer than 250,000 clones, around 89% appearing once. The sequenced sample consisted of peripheral blood. The chain uses TRBV29-1 and TRBJ2-2; 10 bases align to TRBD2. The sequence was obtained from a man between 65 and 80 years old with acute or convalescent COVID-19. In DNA, the CDR3 is TGCAGCGCAGGACTAGCGGCAAACACCGGGGAGCTGTTTTTT. Its translation: CSAGLAANTGELFF.